The rows below give T cell receptor beta chains drawn from one sample of a study of blood T cell repertoires in COVID-19. Only in-frame clones appear in the TCRdb table, and some are missing; sequencing was by immunoSEQ multiplex PCR. The table has some 40,000 clones, 80% seen once; the top ten hold around 38%. The sample comprised peripheral blood. These receptors all come from a man older than 75 with active or convalescent COVID-19. Each CDR3 is given with its conserved first and last residue. Each record gives: V gene, J gene, clone size, D gene, CDR3 protein, CDR3 DNA. A D gene is named only where the DNA matches it firmly. Clone sizes are given selectively: once, few, many, or a class where the clone is expanded.

TRBV6-5,TRBJ1-3,.,.,CASSYRPGDTIYF,TGTGCCAGCAGTTACAGGCCAGGGGACACCATATATTTT
TRBV11-3,TRBJ2-2,.,.,CASSSRGAKDTGELFF,TGTGCCAGCAGCTCCCGGGGGGCAAAAGACACCGGGGAGCTGTTTTTT
TRBV24-1,TRBJ2-3,.,TRBD2,CATSHREGPEDTQYF,TGTGCCACCAGCCACCGGGAGGGCCCGGAAGATACGCAGTATTTT
TRBV18,TRBJ2-7,.,.,CASSRPESYEQYF,TGTGCCAGCTCACGCCCGGAGTCCTACGAGCAGTACTTC
TRBV6-2/TRBV6-3,TRBJ2-7,few,.,CASSYSGQTYEQYF,TGTGCCAGCAGTTACTCCGGACAGACCTACGAGCAGTACTTC
TRBV6-1,TRBJ1-2,.,.,CASSEAGAGSYTF,TGTGCCAGCAGTGAAGCAGGGGCGGGAAGCTACACCTTC
TRBV2,TRBJ1-3,.,.,CASSAVRTTGNTIYF,TGTGCCAGCAGTGCTGTCCGGACTACGGGAAACACCATATATTTT
TRBV4-1,TRBJ2-7,.,.,CASSQELAYEQYF,TGCGCCAGCAGCCAAGAACTAGCCTACGAGCAGTACTTC
TRBV7-8,TRBJ2-7,.,.,CASSVSSYEQYF,TGTGCCAGCAGCGTCAGCTCCTACGAGCAGTACTTC
TRBV18,TRBJ1-1,.,TRBD1,CASSPTGQGATEAFF,TGTGCCAGCTCACCAACGGGACAGGGGGCCACTGAAGCTTTCTTT
TRBV24-1,TRBJ1-2,.,.,CATSALGQGSGYTF,TGTGCCACCAGTGCCTTAGGGCAGGGGTCTGGCTACACCTTC
TRBV29-1,TRBJ2-1,.,TRBD2,CSVELPTSGSSEQFF,TGCAGCGTTGAACTGCCGACTAGCGGGAGCAGTGAGCAGTTCTTC
TRBV19,TRBJ1-5,.,TRBD1,CATLGTVISNQPQHF,TGTGCCACCCTTGGGACAGTCATTAGCAATCAGCCCCAGCATTTT
TRBV7-2,TRBJ2-5,.,.,CASSSYQETQYF,TGTGCCAGCAGCTCATACCAAGAGACCCAGTACTTC
TRBV5-1,TRBJ2-3,.,TRBD1,CASSTNPGGDTQYF,TGCGCCAGCAGCACAAATCCAGGGGGAGATACGCAGTATTTT
TRBV29-1,TRBJ2-7,.,TRBD2,CSVEEGGGLPYEQYF,TGCAGCGTTGAGGAGGGCGGGGGGCTACCCTACGAGCAGTACTTC
TRBV11-3,TRBJ2-2,few,TRBD1,CASSPTGGATGELFF,TGTGCCAGCAGCCCGACAGGGGGCGCCACCGGGGAGCTGTTTTTT
TRBV7-9,TRBJ2-7,medium-sized,TRBD1,CASSLVGQGSEQYF,TGTGCCAGCAGCTTAGTTGGACAGGGGAGCGAGCAGTACTTC
TRBV5-6,TRBJ1-6,.,TRBD1,CASSPGTGDNSPLHF,TGTGCCAGCAGCCCCGGGACAGGGGATAATTCACCCCTCCACTTT
TRBV7-6,TRBJ2-4,.,TRBD2,CASSQGTGLAGIIQYF,TGTGCCAGCAGCCAAGGGACGGGACTAGCGGGGATTATTCAGTACTTC
TRBV6-5,TRBJ2-3,.,TRBD2,CASRISGSTDTQYF,TGTGCCAGCAGGATTAGCGGGAGCACAGATACGCAGTATTTT
TRBV25-1,TRBJ1-6,.,.,CASSEAGVNSPLHF,TGTGCCAGCAGTGAAGCAGGGGTAAATTCACCCCTCCACTTT
TRBV7-9,TRBJ1-5,.,.,CASSSGLSNQPQHF,TGTGCCAGCAGCTCCGGACTTAGCAATCAGCCCCAGCATTTT
TRBV11-2,TRBJ1-6,once,TRBD1,CASSLTGGDSPLHF,TGTGCCAGCAGCTTAACAGGGGGCGATTCACCCCTCCACTTT
TRBV7-2,TRBJ1-1,.,.,CASRRYFLGGVMNTEAFF,TGTGCCAGCAGAAGATATTTTCTTGGTGGAGTCATGAACACTGAAGCTTTCTTT
TRBV7-3,TRBJ2-1,.,TRBD2,CASSPALASNEQFF,TGTGCCAGCAGCCCAGCACTAGCGAGCAATGAGCAGTTCTTC
TRBV4-2,TRBJ2-2,.,.,CASSQVMRENTGELFF,TGTGCCAGCAGCCAAGTCATGCGAGAGAACACCGGGGAGCTGTTTTTT
TRBV3-1/TRBV3-2,TRBJ1-1,.,.,CASSQGGGSTEAFF,TGTGCCAGCAGCCAAGGAGGGGGTTCGACTGAAGCTTTCTTT
TRBV4-1,TRBJ2-2,.,.,CASSQLGLNTGELFF,TGCGCCAGCAGCCAACTGGGACTGAACACCGGGGAGCTGTTTTTT
TRBV5-1,TRBJ1-1,few,.,CASSLTADTEAFF,TGCGCCAGCAGCTTGACGGCGGACACTGAAGCTTTCTTT
TRBV10-3,TRBJ2-7,.,.,CATRSGEAYEQYF,TGTGCCACCCGGTCGGGTGAGGCCTACGAGCAGTACTTC
TRBV13,TRBJ2-1,.,TRBD2,CASSLGLAGHYNEQFF,TGTGCCAGCAGTCTGGGACTAGCGGGACACTACAATGAGCAGTTCTTC
TRBV19,TRBJ1-5,.,.,CASREGVINQPQHF,TGTGCCAGTAGGGAAGGGGTGATTAATCAGCCCCAGCATTTT
TRBV6-2/TRBV6-3,TRBJ2-7,.,TRBD1,CASSKRQGVSYEQYF,TGTGCCAGCAGTAAACGACAGGGGGTGTCCTACGAGCAGTACTTC
TRBV10-3,TRBJ1-2,.,.,CAISESSEINGYTF,TGTGCCATCAGTGAGTCGTCGGAGATAAATGGCTACACCTTC
TRBV14,TRBJ1-4,few,TRBD1,CASSPSGDRGPEKLFF,TGTGCCAGCAGCCCCAGCGGGGACAGGGGACCTGAAAAACTGTTTTTT
TRBV19,TRBJ2-1,.,.,CATSRDSFPNEQFF,TGTGCCACTTCCCGGGACTCCTTCCCGAATGAGCAGTTCTTC
TRBV28,TRBJ2-3,.,TRBD1,CASRTGGTTDTQYF,TGTGCCAGCAGGACAGGGGGCACCACAGATACGCAGTATTTT
TRBV9,TRBJ2-7,.,TRBD1,CASSFPRDSPSYEQYF,TGTGCCAGCAGCTTCCCGAGGGACAGCCCTTCCTACGAGCAGTACTTC
TRBV7-2,TRBJ1-5,.,.,CASSFTGSQGSNQPQHF,TGTGCCAGCAGCTTTACAGGGTCCCAAGGGAGCAATCAGCCCCAGCATTTT
TRBV30,TRBJ1-2,.,TRBD1,CAWNYRGRSYGYTF,TGTGCCTGGAACTACAGGGGACGTTCCTATGGCTACACCTTC
TRBV19,TRBJ2-7,.,TRBD2,CASSIAPVGAGGDEQYF,TGTGCCAGTAGTATAGCACCTGTAGGTGCGGGGGGAGATGAGCAGTACTTC
TRBV7-2,TRBJ2-3,.,TRBD2,CASSPGLASTDTQYF,TGTGCCAGCAGCCCCGGACTAGCTTCCACAGATACGCAGTATTTT
TRBV3-1/TRBV3-2,TRBJ2-3,.,TRBD2,CASSQDQRGAGPDTQYF,TGTGCCAGCAGCCAAGATCAGCGGGGGGCTGGCCCAGATACGCAGTATTTT
TRBV4-2,TRBJ1-2,.,.,CASSQEPVDGYTF,TGTGCCAGCAGCCAAGAGCCGGTGGATGGCTACACCTTC
TRBV25-1,TRBJ2-1,once,TRBD2,CASRGTSGNNEQFF,TGTGCCAGCAGGGGGACTAGCGGGAACAATGAGCAGTTCTTC
TRBV27,TRBJ1-5,.,.,CASSSPGKPNQPQHF,TGTGCCAGCAGTTCCCCAGGTAAACCAAATCAGCCCCAGCATTTT
TRBV6-1,TRBJ2-3,.,.,CASSEAGWGDTQYF,TGTGCCAGCAGTGAGGCAGGGTGGGGAGATACGCAGTATTTT
TRBV25-1,TRBJ1-1,.,TRBD1,CASSDSGQGRGKDTEAFF,TGTGCCAGCAGTGACTCGGGACAGGGACGCGGTAAGGACACTGAAGCTTTCTTT
TRBV7-9,TRBJ1-5,few,TRBD1,CASSWGQRDQPQHF,TGTGCCAGCAGCTGGGGACAGAGGGATCAGCCCCAGCATTTT
TRBV19,TRBJ2-5,once,.,CATAPGGSVETQYF,TGTGCCACCGCCCCAGGGGGGTCCGTAGAGACCCAGTACTTC
TRBV29-1,TRBJ2-1,.,TRBD2,CSVEALLAGVNEQFF,TGCAGCGTTGAAGCTTTGCTAGCGGGAGTCAATGAGCAGTTCTTC
TRBV19,TRBJ1-2,.,.,CASSTNIYGYTF,TGTGCCAGTAGTACCAACATATATGGCTACACCTTC
TRBV7-9,TRBJ1-2,.,.,CASTLSSYGYTF,TGTGCCAGCACCCTATCCTCCTATGGCTACACCTTC
TRBV28,TRBJ1-6,.,.,CASSLSTYNSPLHF,TGTGCCAGCAGTTTATCGACTTATAATTCACCCCTCCACTTT
TRBV3-1/TRBV3-2,TRBJ2-3,once,TRBD2,CASSLEGGPRTDTQYF,TGTGCCAGCAGCCTGGAGGGAGGGCCTAGGACAGATACGCAGTATTTT
TRBV19,TRBJ2-3,few,.,CASSNQADTQYF,TGTGCCAGTAGTAATCAGGCCGATACGCAGTATTTT
TRBV7-9,TRBJ1-1,.,TRBD1,CASSLTGGRTEAFF,TGTGCCAGCAGCTTAACAGGGGGAAGGACTGAAGCTTTCTTT
TRBV2,TRBJ2-1,once,TRBD1,CASSATGPNYNEQFF,TGTGCCAGCAGCGCGACAGGGCCTAACTACAATGAGCAGTTCTTC